These 12 T cell receptor beta chains originate from one sample sequenced in a study of blood T cells in healthy people across ages. Alongside a J-beta primer mix, a sample-barcoded 5' primer served in a second PCR lasting about 7 to 12 cycles. MiXCR, run by TCRdb on the 5' RACE reads, gives a single entry per CDR3 protein. The sample records 1.4 million or so distinct CDR3 sequences, under 55% being singletons. Specimen: blood. These receptors all come from a woman aged 18-29 years in good health.

The V and J genes are TRBV2 and TRBJ1-1; no clear D. V was trimmed by 7 bases and J by 4 bases, leaving 16 bases between them. From germline, CDR1 is SNHLY and CDR2 FYNNEI. The CDR3 runs to 14 residues. The CDR3 loop reads CASTLPPASTEAFF. In DNA form, the CDR3 reads TGTGCCAGCACCTTGCCCCCAGCTAGCACTGAAGCTTTCTTT.

The chain has TRBV5-6 and TRBJ1-2, with 12 bases that match TRBD1. There are 15 residues in the CDR3. V trimming: 5 bases; J trimming: 7 bases; junction bases outside the gene matches: 9. Germline V gene lookup returns CDR1 SGHDT and CDR2 YYEEEE. CDR3 DNA: TGTGCCAGCAGTACTTCCGGGACAGGGGGCGCTGGCTACACCTTC. Amino acid sequence: CASSTSGTGGAGYTF.

The chain recombines TRBV20-1 with TRBJ2-5, with D perhaps being TRBD1 or TRBD2 (6 bases each). The CDR3 has 14 residues. CDR1 and CDR2 from the germline V gene are DFQATT and SNEGSKA (reference sequence). Trimming removed 6 bases from V and 2 bases from J, with 16 bases in between. CDR3 sequence (DNA): TGCAGTGCCCAGCCCGGGGGCCCTCAAGAGACCCAGTACTTC. This translates into CSAQPGGPQETQYF.

The rearrangement joins TRBV20-1 to TRBJ2-7, with a tentative D call TRBD2 (6 bases). The length of the CDR3 is 14 residues. Germline-derived CDR1 and CDR2 are DFQATT and SNEGSKA (reference sequence). The V end lost 1 base, the J end lost 7 bases, and 17 bases lay between the germline ends. In nucleotides, the CDR3 is TGCAGTGCTAGAGGTGGGGACTTCTACAATGAGCAGTACTTC. Amino acids: CSARGGDFYNEQYF.

This clonotype came up many times. The gene calls are TRBV11-2 and TRBJ2-1; D remains ambiguous. Trimming took off 5 bases at V and 0 bases at J, with 14 bases between the two ends. Germline V gene lookup returns CDR1 SGHAT and CDR2 FQNNGV. The CDR3 length is 16 residues. For the CDR3, the DNA is TGTGCCAGCAGCCAATCCCACGATTCCTCCTACAATGAGCAGTTCTTC. Its protein product is CASSQSHDSSYNEQFF.

Comment on this clonotype: A single base separates this from a much larger clone, so it may be a read error. The rearrangement links TRBV2 to TRBJ2-7, with 8 bases that match TRBD1. Germline V gives CDR1 SNHLY, CDR2 FYNNEI. Unmatched junction bases numbered 2, after V lost 7 bases and J lost 0 bases. The CDR3 extends over 13 amino acids. CDR3 residues: CASNRGTSYEQYF. The CDR3 region has the DNA TGTGCCAGCAACAGGGGGACCTCCTACGAGCAGTACTTC.

The V gene is TRBV28, the J gene TRBJ1-1; perhaps TRBD1 as D (5 bases). CDR3 length equals 14 residues. V gave up 8 bases and J gave up 5 bases, with 18 bases separating them. From germline, CDR1 is MDHEN and CDR2 SYDVKM. For the CDR3, the DNA is TGTGCCAGCGTCCCTCCGGGGGATGAGACTGAAGCTTTCTTT. It yields the protein CASVPPGDETEAFF.

The chain employs TRBV27 and TRBJ1-6; D gene uncertain. The CDR3 totals 12 residues. Germline V lookup: CDR1 MNHEY, CDR2 SMNVEV (reference sequence). With 5 bases removed from V and 7 bases from J, the gap between germline ends came to 6 bases. CDR3 in amino acids: CASSHINSPLHF. The CDR3, as DNA: TGTGCCAGCAGTCACATAAATTCACCCCTCCACTTT.

This chain joins TRBV6-5 and TRBJ2-7; 7 bases align to TRBD2. The CDR3 covers 14 residues. Germline CDR1 MNHEY, CDR2 SVGAGI. Losses at the gene ends were 2 bases for V and 1 base for J; bases not matched to a gene: 2. Written as DNA, the CDR3 is TGTGCCAGCAGTTACCGGACTAGTTCCTACGAGCAGTACTTC. Encoded protein: CASSYRTSSYEQYF.

This clonotype has more than one count but fewer than ten. The chain is built from TRBV12-3 or TRBV12-4 and TRBJ1-2, with D possibly TRBD1 on 6 matching bases. This CDR3 region has 14 residues. The germline V and J ends were trimmed by 6 bases and 4 bases, with 15 bases remaining between them. The CDR3 sequence: CASRRGPQSYGYTF. The DNA of the CDR3 is TGTGCCAGCAGACGGGGGCCGCAGAGCTATGGCTACACCTTC.

There are a few counts of this clonotype. The gene calls are TRBV4-1 and TRBJ2-7; D remains unclear. Germline V gene sequence: CDR1 MGHRA, CDR2 YSYEKL. This CDR3 is built from 13 residues. Deletions cut 1 base from V and 4 bases from J, with 8 bases between. CDR3 protein: CASSQGLGYEQYF. In DNA, the CDR3 is TGCGCCAGCAGCCAAGGGTTGGGTTACGAGCAGTACTTC.

The sample holds a few counts of this clonotype. The chain is built from TRBV4-3 and TRBJ2-7; TRBD1 might be the D (6 bases). This CDR3 comprises 14 residues. The V end lost 1 base, the J end lost 3 bases, and 10 bases lay between the germline ends. Germline V lookup: CDR1 LGHNA, CDR2 YSLEER. CDR3 sequence: CASSQGWGHYEQYF. CDR3 DNA: TGCGCCAGCAGCCAAGGTTGGGGGCACTACGAGCAGTACTTC.